This TCR beta chain is drawn from a study of blood T cell repertoires in COVID-19. Study-level background: Samples of COVID-19 (acute and convalescent) were obtained from the United States, Italy and Spain.

Per the study methods: Counts of nucleated cells, estimated from reference gene primer amplification, were obtained. Assay: immunoSEQ multiplex PCR; the TCRdb copy retains only in-frame clones and omits some. For V, J and clone size, that table is used; D and trimming come from the DNA. Of 150,000 to 160,000 clones in the sample, approximately 80% are singletons; the top ten hold around 32%. This receptor was identified in a woman aged 55-75 years with acute or convalescent COVID-19. The sequenced sample was peripheral blood.

CDR3 DNA: TGTGCCAGCAGCTTAATGACTAGCGGAACAGATACGCAGTATTTT. Amino acid sequence: CASSLMTSGTDTQYF. This chain connects TRBV7-3 to TRBJ2-3, with TRBD2 matching over 9 bases. The CDR3 totals 15 residues. Germline CDR1 is SGHTA and CDR2 is FQGTGA. V shed 1 base and J 3 bases; nucleotides not matched to a gene: 2. The full variable domain, with the rest looked up from reference TRBV7-3 and TRBJ2-3, is GAGVSQTPSNKVTEKGKYVELRCDPISGHTALYWYRQSLGQGPEFLIYFQGTGAADDSGLPNDRFFAVRPEGSVSTLKIQRTERGDSAVYLCASSLMTSGTDTQYFGPGTRLTVL.